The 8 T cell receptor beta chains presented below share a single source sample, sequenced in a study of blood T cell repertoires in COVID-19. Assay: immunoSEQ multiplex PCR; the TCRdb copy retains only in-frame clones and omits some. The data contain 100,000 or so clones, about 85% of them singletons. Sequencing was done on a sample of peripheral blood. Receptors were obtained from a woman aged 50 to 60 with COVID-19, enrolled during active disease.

For the CDR3, the DNA is TGCAGCGTGATGGAGGAACCCTACGAGCAGTACTTC. It is translated as CSVMEEPYEQYF. J is TRBJ2-7 and V is TRBV29-1; perhaps TRBD2 as D (5 bases). V was clipped by 6 bases and J by 2 bases, with 11 bases between them. The CDR3 extends over 12 amino acids. Germline CDR1 SQVTM, CDR2 ANQGSEA.

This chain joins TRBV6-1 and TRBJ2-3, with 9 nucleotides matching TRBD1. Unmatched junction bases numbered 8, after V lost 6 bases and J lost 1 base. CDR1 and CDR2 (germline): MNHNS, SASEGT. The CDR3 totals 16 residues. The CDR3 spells CASREQGAPGTDTQYF. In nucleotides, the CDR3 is TGTGCCAGCAGAGAACAGGGGGCGCCGGGCACAGATACGCAGTATTTT.

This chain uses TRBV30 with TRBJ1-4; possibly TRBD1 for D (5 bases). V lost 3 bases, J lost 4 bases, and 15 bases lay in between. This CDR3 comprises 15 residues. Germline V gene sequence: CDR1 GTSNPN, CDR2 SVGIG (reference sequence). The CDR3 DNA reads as TGTGCCTGGAGCCCCGGGGTGGGGGGTAATGAAAAACTGTTTTTT. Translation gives CAWSPGVGGNEKLFF.

CDR3 DNA sequence: TGTGCCAGCAGTTTATCCGTGGGGAAGTGGGAGCCCCTCCACTTT. Amino acids: CASSLSVGKWEPLHF. The chain employs TRBV27 and TRBJ1-6; no firm D call. V lost 0 bases and J lost 13, with 16 bases in between. CDR3 length: 15 amino acids. Germline-derived CDR1 and CDR2 are MNHEY and SMNVEV (reference sequence).

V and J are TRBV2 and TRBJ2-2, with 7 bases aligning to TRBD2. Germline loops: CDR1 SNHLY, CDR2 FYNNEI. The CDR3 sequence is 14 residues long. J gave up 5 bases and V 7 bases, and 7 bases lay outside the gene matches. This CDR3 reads CASNYGGRTGELFF. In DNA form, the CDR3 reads TGTGCCAGCAATTATGGCGGGAGAACCGGGGAGCTGTTTTTT.

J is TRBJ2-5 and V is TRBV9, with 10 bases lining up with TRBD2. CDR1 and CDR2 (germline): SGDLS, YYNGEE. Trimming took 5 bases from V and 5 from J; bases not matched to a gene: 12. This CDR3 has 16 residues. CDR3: CASRPGSGGALETQYF. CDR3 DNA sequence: TGTGCCAGCAGGCCGGGGAGCGGGGGGGCGTTGGAGACCCAGTACTTC.

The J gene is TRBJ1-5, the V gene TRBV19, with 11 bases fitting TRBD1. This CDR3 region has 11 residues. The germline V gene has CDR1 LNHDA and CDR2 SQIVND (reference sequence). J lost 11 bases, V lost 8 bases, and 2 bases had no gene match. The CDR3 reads CASGGQGAQHF. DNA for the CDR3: TGTGCCAGTGGGGGACAGGGGGCCCAGCATTTT.

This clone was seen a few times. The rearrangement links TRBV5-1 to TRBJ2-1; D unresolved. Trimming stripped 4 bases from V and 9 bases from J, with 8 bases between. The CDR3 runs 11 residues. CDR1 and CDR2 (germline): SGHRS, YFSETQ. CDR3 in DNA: TGCGCCAGCAGCCTCCTGAGTGAGCAGTTCTTC. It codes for CASSLLSEQFF.